Included here is one T cell receptor (beta chain) sequence, with context. The CDR3 consists of 14 residues. Per germline, CDR1 SGHRS and CDR2 YFSETQ. Trimming took 4 bases from V and 4 from J; bases not matched to a gene: 4. These data belong to a study of blood T cell repertoires in COVID-19. Study overall: T cells, B-cell-depleted T cells, or PBMCs supplied cDNA or gDNA.

Before being deemed recovered, Cohort 3 donors had two negative PCRs, clearance, or symptom resolution. As originally analysed: Reference gene primer amplification gave estimated nucleated cell counts. Only in-frame clones appear in the TCRdb table, and some are missing; sequencing was by immunoSEQ multiplex PCR. V and J calls and clone size are those listed in that table; D and trimming were worked out from the DNA. The sample yields 180,000 or so clones, about 84% seen once. Sequencing was done on a sample of PBMCs or T cells enriched from blood (not recorded which). The sequence derives from a woman aged 25 to 39 who had recovered from COVID-19. This rearrangement joins TRBV5-1 to TRBJ1-3; TRBD1 aligns across 8 bases. DNA for the CDR3: TGCGCCAGCAGCCGGACAGGGCAAGGAAACACCATATATTTT. The encoded protein is CASSRTGQGNTIYF. Drawing the rest from reference TRBV5-1 and TRBJ1-3, the complete variable domain is KAGVTQTPRYLIKTRGQQVTLSCSPISGHRSVSWYQQTPGQGLQFLFEYFSETQRNKGNFPGRFSGRQFSNSRSEMNVSTLELGDSALYLCASSRTGQGNTIYFGEGSWLTVV.